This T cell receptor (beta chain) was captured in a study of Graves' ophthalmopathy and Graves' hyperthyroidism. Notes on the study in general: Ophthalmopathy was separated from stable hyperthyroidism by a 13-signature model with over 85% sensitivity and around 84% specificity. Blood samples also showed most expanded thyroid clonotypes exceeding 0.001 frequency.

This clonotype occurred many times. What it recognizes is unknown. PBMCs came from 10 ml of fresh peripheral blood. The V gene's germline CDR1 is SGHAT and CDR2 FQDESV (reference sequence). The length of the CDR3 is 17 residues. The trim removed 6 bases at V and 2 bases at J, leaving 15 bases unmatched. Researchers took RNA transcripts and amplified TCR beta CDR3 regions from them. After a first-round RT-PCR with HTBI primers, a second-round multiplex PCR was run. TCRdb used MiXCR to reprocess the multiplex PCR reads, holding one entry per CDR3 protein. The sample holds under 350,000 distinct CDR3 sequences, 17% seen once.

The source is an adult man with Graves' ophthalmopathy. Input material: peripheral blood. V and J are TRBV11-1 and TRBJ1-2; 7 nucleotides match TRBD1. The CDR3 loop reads CASSSTGIGGKNYGYTF. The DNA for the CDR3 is TGTGCCAGCAGTTCTACCGGGATAGGGGGCAAGAACTATGGCTACACCTTC.